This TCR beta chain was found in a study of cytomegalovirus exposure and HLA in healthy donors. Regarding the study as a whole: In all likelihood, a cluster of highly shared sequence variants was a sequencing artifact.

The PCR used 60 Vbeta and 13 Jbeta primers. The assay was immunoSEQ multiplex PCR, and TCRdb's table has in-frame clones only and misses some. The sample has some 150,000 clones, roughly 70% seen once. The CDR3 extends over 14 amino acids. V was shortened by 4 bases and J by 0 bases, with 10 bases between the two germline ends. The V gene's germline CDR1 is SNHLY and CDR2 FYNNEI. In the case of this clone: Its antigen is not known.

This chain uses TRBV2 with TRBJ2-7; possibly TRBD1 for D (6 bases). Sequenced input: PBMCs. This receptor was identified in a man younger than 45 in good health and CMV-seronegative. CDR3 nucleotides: TGTGCCAGCAGTGGAAGGGACAACTCCTACGAGCAGTACTTC. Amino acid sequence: CASSGRDNSYEQYF. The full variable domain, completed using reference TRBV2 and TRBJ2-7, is EPEVTQTPSHQVTQMGQEVILRCVPISNHLYFYWYRQILGQKVEFLVSFYNNEISEKSEIFDDQFSVERPDGSNFTLKIRSTKLEDSAMYFCASSGRDNSYEQYFGPGTRLTVT.